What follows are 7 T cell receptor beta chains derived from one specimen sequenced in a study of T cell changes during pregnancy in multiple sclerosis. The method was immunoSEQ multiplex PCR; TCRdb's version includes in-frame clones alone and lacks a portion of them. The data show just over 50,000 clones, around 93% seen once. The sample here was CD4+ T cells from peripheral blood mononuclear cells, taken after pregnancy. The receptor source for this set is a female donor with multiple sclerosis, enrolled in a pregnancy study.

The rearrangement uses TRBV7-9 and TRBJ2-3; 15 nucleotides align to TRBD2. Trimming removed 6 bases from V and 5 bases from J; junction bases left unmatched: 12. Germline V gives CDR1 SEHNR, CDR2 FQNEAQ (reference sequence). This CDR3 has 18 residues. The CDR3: CASSNTRTSGRERDTQYF. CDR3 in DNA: TGTGCCAGCAGTAATACTAGGACTAGCGGGAGGGAAAGAGATACGCAGTATTTT.

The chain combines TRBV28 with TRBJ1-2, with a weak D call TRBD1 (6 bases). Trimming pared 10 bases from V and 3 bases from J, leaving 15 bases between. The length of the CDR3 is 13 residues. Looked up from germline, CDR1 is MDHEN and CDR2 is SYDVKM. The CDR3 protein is CAIRTDNYYGYTF. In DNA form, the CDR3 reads TGTGCCATCCGGACAGATAATTACTATGGCTACACCTTC.

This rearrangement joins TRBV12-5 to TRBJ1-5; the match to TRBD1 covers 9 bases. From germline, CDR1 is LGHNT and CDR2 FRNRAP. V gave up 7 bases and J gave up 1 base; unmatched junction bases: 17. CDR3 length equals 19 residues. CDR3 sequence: CASVFLGQGTIRSNQPQHF. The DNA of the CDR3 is TGTGCTAGTGTTTTTCTGGGACAGGGTACGATCCGGAGCAATCAGCCCCAGCATTTT.

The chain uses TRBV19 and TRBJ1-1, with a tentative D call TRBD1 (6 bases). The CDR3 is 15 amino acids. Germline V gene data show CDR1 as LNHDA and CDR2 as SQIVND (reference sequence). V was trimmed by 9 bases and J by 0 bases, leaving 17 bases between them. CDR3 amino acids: CASRQQGFMNTEAFF. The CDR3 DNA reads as TGTGCCAGCCGACAACAGGGTTTTATGAACACTGAAGCTTTCTTT.

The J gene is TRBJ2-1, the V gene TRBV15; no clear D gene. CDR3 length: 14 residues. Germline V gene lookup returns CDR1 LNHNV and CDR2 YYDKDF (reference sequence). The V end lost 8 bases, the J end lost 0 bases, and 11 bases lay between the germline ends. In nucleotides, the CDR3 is TGTGCCACCTTGAAAGCGCCCTCCTACAATGAGCAGTTCTTC. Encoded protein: CATLKAPSYNEQFF.

DNA of the CDR3: TGTGCCAGCAGTCAAAGGGGACTAGCGGACCTCACAGATACGCAGTATTTT. Its protein is CASSQRGLADLTDTQYF. The V and J genes are TRBV25-1 and TRBJ2-3, with TRBD2 identical over 11 bases. The CDR3 is 17 amino acids. CDR1 and CDR2 from the germline V gene are MGHDK and SYGVNS. V gave up 5 bases and J gave up 2 bases; unmatched junction bases: 9.

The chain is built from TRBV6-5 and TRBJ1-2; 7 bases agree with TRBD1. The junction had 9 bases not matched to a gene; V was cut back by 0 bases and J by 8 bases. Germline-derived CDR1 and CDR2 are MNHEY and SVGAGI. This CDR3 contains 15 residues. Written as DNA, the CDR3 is TGTGCCAGCAGTTACTCCCGAGGCAGGGGGAAAGGCTACACCTTC. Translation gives CASSYSRGRGKGYTF.